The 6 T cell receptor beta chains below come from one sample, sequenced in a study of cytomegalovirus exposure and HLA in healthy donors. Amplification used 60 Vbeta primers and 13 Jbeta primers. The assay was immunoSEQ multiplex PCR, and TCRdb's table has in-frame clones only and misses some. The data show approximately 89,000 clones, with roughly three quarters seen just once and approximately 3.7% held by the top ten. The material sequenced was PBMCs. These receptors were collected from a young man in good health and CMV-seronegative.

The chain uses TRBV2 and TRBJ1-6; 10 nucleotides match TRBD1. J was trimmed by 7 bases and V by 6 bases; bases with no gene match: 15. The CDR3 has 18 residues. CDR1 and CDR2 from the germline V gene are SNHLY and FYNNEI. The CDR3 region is CASRKPETGGSRNSPLHF. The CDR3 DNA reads TGTGCCAGCAGGAAACCCGAGACAGGGGGCTCGAGGAATTCACCCCTCCACTTT.

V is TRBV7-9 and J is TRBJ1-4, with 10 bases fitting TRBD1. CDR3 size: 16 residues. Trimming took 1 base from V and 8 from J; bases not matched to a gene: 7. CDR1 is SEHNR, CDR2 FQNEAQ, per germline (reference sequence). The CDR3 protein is CASSLDWTGGNEKLFF. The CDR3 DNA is TGTGCCAGCAGCTTAGATTGGACAGGGGGAAACGAAAAACTGTTTTTT.

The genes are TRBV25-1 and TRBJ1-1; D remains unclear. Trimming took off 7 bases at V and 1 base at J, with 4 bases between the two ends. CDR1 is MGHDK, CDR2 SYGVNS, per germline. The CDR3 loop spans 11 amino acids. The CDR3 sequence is CASNRNTEAFF. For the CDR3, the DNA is TGTGCCAGCAACAGGAACACTGAAGCTTTCTTT.

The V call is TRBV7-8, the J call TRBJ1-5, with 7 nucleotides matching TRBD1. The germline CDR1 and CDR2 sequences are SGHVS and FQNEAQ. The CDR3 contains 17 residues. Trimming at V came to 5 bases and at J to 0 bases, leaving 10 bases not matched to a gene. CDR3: CASSPQPQGNSNQPQHF. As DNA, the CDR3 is TGTGCCAGCAGCCCGCAACCACAGGGGAATAGCAATCAGCCCCAGCATTTT.

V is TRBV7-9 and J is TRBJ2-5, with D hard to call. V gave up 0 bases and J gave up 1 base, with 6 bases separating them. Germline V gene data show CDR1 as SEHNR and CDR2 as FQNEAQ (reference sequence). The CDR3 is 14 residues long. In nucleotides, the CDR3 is TGTGCCAGCAGCTTAGCCCCCCTCCAAGAGACCCAGTACTTC. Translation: CASSLAPLQETQYF.

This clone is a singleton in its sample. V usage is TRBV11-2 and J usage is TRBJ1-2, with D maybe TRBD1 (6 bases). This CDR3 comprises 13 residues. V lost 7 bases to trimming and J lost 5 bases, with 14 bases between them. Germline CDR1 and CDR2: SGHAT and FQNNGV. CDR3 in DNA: TGTGCCAGCACCCTGGGGCAGGGGTATGGCTACACCTTC. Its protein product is CASTLGQGYGYTF.